One and the same sample provided the 26 T cell receptor beta chains below, sequenced in a study of blood T cell repertoires in COVID-19. Assay: immunoSEQ multiplex PCR; the TCRdb copy retains only in-frame clones and omits some. The table includes about 80,000 clones, approximately 85% detected once. Sequencing input: peripheral blood. Receptor source: a man aged 45-60 years with COVID-19, enrolled during active disease.

V usage is TRBV4-1 and J usage is TRBJ1-2; 9 bases line up with TRBD1. The J segment lost 4 bases and the V segment lost 1 base, leaving 4 bases of the junction unmatched. Germline V gene sequence: CDR1 MGHRA, CDR2 YSYEKL. This CDR3 is built from 15 residues. The chain's CDR3 is CASSQGSGQGYGYTF. The DNA for the CDR3 is TGCGCCAGCAGCCAAGGATCGGGACAGGGCTATGGCTACACCTTC.

This chain joins TRBV6-5 and TRBJ2-3; D ambiguous. The CDR3 has 15 amino acids. CDR1 is MNHEY, CDR2 SVGAGI, per germline. Trimming took off 6 bases at V and 1 base at J, with 14 bases between the two ends. For the CDR3, the DNA is TGTGCCAGCAGAGACCAGCCGACACGCACAGATACGCAGTATTTT. Translating it yields CASRDQPTRTDTQYF.

The chain couples TRBV3-1 (or the pseudogene TRBV3-2) to TRBJ2-3, with 14 bases fitting TRBD2. V trimming: 1 base; J trimming: 4 bases; junction bases outside the gene matches: 10. The CDR3 length is 19 residues. Germline V gives CDR1 LGHDT, CDR2 YNNKEL (reference sequence). Here the CDR3 reads CASSQVGTSGGMWADTQYF. In DNA form, the CDR3 reads TGTGCCAGCAGCCAAGTAGGGACTAGCGGGGGTATGTGGGCAGATACGCAGTATTTT.

This chain connects TRBV30 to TRBJ1-4; a possible D gene is TRBD1 (6 bases). There are 14 residues in the CDR3. The V end lost 5 bases, the J end lost 7 bases, and 17 bases lay between the germline ends. Looked up from germline, CDR1 is GTSNPN and CDR2 is SVGIG (reference sequence). As DNA, the CDR3 is TGTGCCTGGGGTAGCGGGGGGCTCGGTGAAAAACTGTTTTTT. Amino acid sequence: CAWGSGGLGEKLFF.

This sequence joins TRBV11-2 and TRBJ1-1; TRBD1 is a possible D gene (6 bases). Germline V gene data show CDR1 as SGHAT and CDR2 as FQNNGV. This CDR3 is built from 14 residues. Trimming shortened V by 5 bases and J by 0 bases, and 10 bases separated the two germline ends. CDR3 in amino acids: CASSLGAVNTEAFF. DNA for the CDR3: TGTGCCAGCAGCCTGGGGGCGGTGAACACTGAAGCTTTCTTT.

This clone is labeled medium-sized. The rearrangement joins TRBV19 to TRBJ1-5, with a weak D call TRBD1 (5 bases). The CDR3 length is 16 residues. The germline V gene has CDR1 LNHDA and CDR2 SQIVND (reference sequence). The ends were cut back, 3 bases at V and 2 bases at J, with 14 bases in the middle. CDR3 region: CASSMGGGIGNQPQHF. The CDR3 DNA sequence: TGTGCCAGTAGTATGGGGGGAGGAATTGGCAATCAGCCCCAGCATTTT. The entire variable domain, with the rest obtained from reference TRBV19 and TRBJ1-5, is as follows: DGGITQSPKYLFRKEGQNVTLSCEQNLNHDAMYWYRQDPGQGLRLIYYSQIVNDFQKGDIAEGYSVSREKKESFPLTVTSAQKNPTAFYLCASSMGGGIGNQPQHFGDGTRLSIL.

This clone was seen only a few times. The chain links TRBV27 to TRBJ2-7; 12 nucleotides align to TRBD2. V shed 8 bases, J shed 4 bases, and the junction held 9 bases outside the gene matches. CDR1 MNHEY and CDR2 SMNVEV come from the germline V gene (reference sequence). The CDR3 has 15 residues. CDR3 DNA sequence: TGTGCCAGCGCAATGTGGACTAGCGGGACATACGAGCAGTACTTC. Protein product: CASAMWTSGTYEQYF.

Only a few counts were recorded for this clone. This same CDR3 is encoded by further DNA sequences in the sample. This sequence joins TRBV28 and TRBJ1-2; perhaps TRBD1 as D (6 bases). Germline CDR1 reads MDHEN; CDR2 reads SYDVKM. Deletions cut 6 bases from V and 4 bases from J, with 12 bases between. The length of the CDR3 is 13 residues. The CDR3 DNA reads as TGTGCCAGCAGCGGGGGGGCGCGCTATGGCTACACCTTC. Its translation is CASSGGARYGYTF.

This sequence joins TRBV7-9 and TRBJ2-1; TRBD2 agrees at 8 bases. This CDR3 has 17 amino acids. Trimming removed 0 bases from V and 4 bases from J; junction bases left unmatched: 8. Germline loops: CDR1 SEHNR, CDR2 FQNEAQ (reference sequence). The DNA for the CDR3 is TGTGCCAGCAGCTTAGCTAGCGGGGTTCGCCAGTACAATGAGCAGTTCTTC. It codes for CASSLASGVRQYNEQFF.

The V and J genes are TRBV11-2 and TRBJ2-1; 10 bases fit TRBD2. CDR3 length equals 17 residues. CDR1 is SGHAT, CDR2 FQNNGV, per germline. V shed 5 bases, J shed 6 bases, and the junction held 13 bases outside the gene matches. CDR3 protein: CASSPRTSGQRPNEQFF. CDR3 nucleotides: TGTGCCAGCAGCCCCAGGACTAGCGGTCAAAGACCCAATGAGCAGTTCTTC. Full variable domain (outside the CDR3, taken from reference TRBV11-2 and TRBJ2-1): EAGVAQSPRYKIIEKRQSVAFWCNPISGHATLYWYQQILGQGPKLLIQFQNNGVVDDSQLPKDRFSAERLKGVDSTLKIQPAKLEDSAVYLCASSPRTSGQRPNEQFFGPGTRLTVL.

The rearrangement links TRBV18 to TRBJ2-7; 7 bases align to TRBD1. This CDR3 spans 15 amino acids. Germline trimming cut 3 bases from V and 12 bases from J; bases unmatched to any gene: 17. Germline V lookup: CDR1 KGHSH, CDR2 LQKENI. The CDR3 loop reads CASSPSLDRRQSLYF. The CDR3 DNA reads as TGTGCCAGCTCACCCTCTTTGGACAGGAGGCAGAGTCTGTACTTC.

The rearrangement joins TRBV25-1 to TRBJ1-1; 9 bases agree with TRBD1. The CDR3 covers 16 residues. Per germline, CDR1 MGHDK and CDR2 SYGVNS. Trimming cost V 3 bases and J 2 bases; bases outside gene matches: 7. CDR3 coding DNA: TGTGCCAGCAGTGAGGTACAGGGGGCGCCTAACACTGAAGCTTTCTTT. It translates to CASSEVQGAPNTEAFF.

V and J are TRBV7-9 and TRBJ2-1; perhaps TRBD2 as D (6 bases). The CDR3 extends over 15 amino acids. Germline assignment: CDR1 SEHNR and CDR2 FQNEAQ (reference sequence). V was cut by 8 bases and J by 0 bases, with 14 bases left in between. CDR3 sequence: CASSPGDSSYNEQFF. The CDR3 DNA reads TGTGCCAGCTCTCCGGGGGATAGCTCCTACAATGAGCAGTTCTTC.

This clone came up a few times. This sequence joins TRBV11-2 and TRBJ2-7, with D perhaps TRBD2 (5 bases). This CDR3 region has 13 residues. V lost 1 base and J lost 10, with 14 bases in between. Germline-derived CDR1 and CDR2 are SGHAT and FQNNGV. CDR3 amino acids: CASSLVPERHQYF. The CDR3 region has the DNA TGTGCCAGCAGCTTAGTCCCCGAGCGGCACCAGTACTTC.

This chain joins TRBV19 and TRBJ1-5; TRBD1 matches 9 bases. The CDR3 spans 16 residues. The V and J ends lost 7 bases and 11 bases, in that order; junction bases with no gene match: 18. The germline CDR1 and CDR2 sequences are LNHDA and SQIVND (reference sequence). The CDR3 bases are TGTGCCAGTACCCCCCGAGTCGGGACAGGGTGGTTGTCCCAGCATTTT. Translated, it gives CASTPRVGTGWLSQHF.

The J gene is TRBJ1-1, the V gene TRBV28, with 9 nucleotides matching TRBD1. V lost 8 bases to trimming and J lost 4 bases; unmatched junction nucleotides: 5. The CDR3 has 13 residues. Per the germline V gene, CDR1 is MDHEN and CDR2 is SYDVKM. The CDR3 nucleotides read TGTGCCAGCCGGGAGACAGGGGGCACTGAAGCTTTCTTT. This sequence encodes CASRETGGTEAFF.

The rearrangement joins TRBV19 to TRBJ2-3, with 8 bases that match TRBD1. The V gene's germline CDR1 is LNHDA and CDR2 SQIVND (reference sequence). The CDR3 contains 13 residues. The trim removed 9 bases at V and 4 bases at J, leaving 6 bases unmatched. The CDR3 nucleotides read TGTGCCAGCGAAGACAGGGGCGCAGATACGCAGTATTTT. Protein: CASEDRGADTQYF. The entire variable domain, with the rest obtained from reference TRBV19 and TRBJ2-3, is as follows: DGGITQSPKYLFRKEGQNVTLSCEQNLNHDAMYWYRQDPGQGLRLIYYSQIVNDFQKGDIAEGYSVSREKKESFPLTVTSAQKNPTAFYLCASEDRGADTQYFGPGTRLTVL.

The chain employs TRBV19 and TRBJ1-2; 7 nucleotides line up with TRBD1. With 2 bases clipped from V and 8 bases from J, the junction kept 14 bases outside the gene matches. The CDR3 is 16 amino acids. Germline V gives CDR1 LNHDA, CDR2 SQIVND (reference sequence). The CDR3 region is CASSIFRQGHSNGYTF. The CDR3 region has the DNA TGTGCCAGTAGTATATTCCGACAGGGACACTCGAACGGCTACACCTTC.

J is TRBJ2-7 and V is TRBV6-2 or TRBV6-3, with TRBD2 identical over 7 bases. This CDR3 comprises 16 residues. V was pared by 6 bases and J by 3 bases, with 14 bases of the junction left unmatched. CDR1 and CDR2 from the germline V gene are MNHEY and SVGEGT. The CDR3: CASSSRGKRDGYEQYF. CDR3 nucleotide sequence: TGTGCCAGCAGCTCCCGAGGGAAGCGGGACGGCTACGAGCAGTACTTC.

The gene calls are TRBV7-2 and TRBJ2-2; D is undetermined. Between the trimmed V and J ends, which lost 5 bases and 1 base, there was a span of 14 bases. This CDR3 region has 16 residues. Germline V gene data show CDR1 as SGHTA and CDR2 as FQGNSA. CDR3 nucleotides: TGTGCCAGCAGCGGCCTCGTCCAGCGGAACACCGGGGAGCTGTTTTTT. This gives the protein CASSGLVQRNTGELFF. The variable domain in full, with the rest retrieved from reference TRBV7-2 and TRBJ2-2, is GAGVSQSPSNKVTEKGKDVELRCDPISGHTALYWYRQSLGQGLEFLIYFQGNSAPDKSGLPSDRFSAERTGGSVSTLTIQRTQQEDSAVYLCASSGLVQRNTGELFFGEGSRLTVL.

The chain recombines TRBV6-4 with TRBJ2-2; D might be TRBD2 (6 bases). The CDR3 spans 14 residues. Trimming cost V 4 bases and J 2 bases, with 8 bases left between them. Germline V gene sequence: CDR1 MRHNA, CDR2 SNTAGT. DNA of the CDR3: TGTGCCAGCAGTGCTAGCGTTAACACCGGGGAGCTGTTTTTT. Translated: CASSASVNTGELFF.

CDR3 coding DNA: TGTGCCACCAGTGACAACACAGATACGCAGTATTTT. It specifies CATSDNTDTQYF. The chain has TRBV24-1 and TRBJ2-3; D not certain. V lost 4 bases and J lost 2, with 3 bases in between. This CDR3 region has 12 residues. CDR1 is KGHDR, CDR2 SFDVKD, per germline.

This clone was seen once. The chain uses TRBV7-3 and TRBJ2-1; a weak D match, TRBD2 (6 bases). V lost 2 bases and J lost 7, with 9 bases in between. CDR3 size: 13 residues. Germline V gives CDR1 SGHTA, CDR2 FQGTGA. The CDR3 region is CASSLGTYNEQFF. DNA of the CDR3: TGTGCCAGCAGCTTAGGGACTTATAATGAGCAGTTCTTC.

To note about this clone: Other DNA sequences of this sample code for an identical CDR3. This chain links TRBV19 with TRBJ2-7; D possibly corresponds to TRBD2 (5 bases). CDR1 LNHDA and CDR2 SQIVND come from the germline V gene (reference sequence). V was pared by 4 bases and J by 3 bases, with 7 bases between. This CDR3 comprises 12 residues. The CDR3 DNA follows: TGTGCCAGTAGTACAGGAGGCTACGAGCAGTACTTC. Amino acids: CASSTGGYEQYF.

The rearrangement uses TRBV30 and TRBJ1-1, with D possibly being TRBD1 (5 bases). The CDR3 loop spans 13 amino acids. V shed 3 bases and J shed 5 bases, with 13 bases lying between them. Germline V gene sequence: CDR1 GTSNPN, CDR2 SVGIG (reference sequence). The CDR3 is CAWRWSRGTEAFF. CDR3 DNA sequence: TGTGCCTGGAGGTGGTCTAGGGGAACTGAAGCTTTCTTT.

The chain carries TRBV28 and TRBJ2-5, with 8 bases lining up with TRBD1. This CDR3 has 13 amino acids. Losses at the gene ends were 9 bases for V and 3 bases for J; bases not matched to a gene: 6. Germline V gene lookup returns CDR1 MDHEN and CDR2 SYDVKM. The CDR3: CASLTGVEETQYF. The CDR3 nucleotides are TGTGCCAGTTTGACAGGGGTTGAAGAGACCCAGTACTTC.